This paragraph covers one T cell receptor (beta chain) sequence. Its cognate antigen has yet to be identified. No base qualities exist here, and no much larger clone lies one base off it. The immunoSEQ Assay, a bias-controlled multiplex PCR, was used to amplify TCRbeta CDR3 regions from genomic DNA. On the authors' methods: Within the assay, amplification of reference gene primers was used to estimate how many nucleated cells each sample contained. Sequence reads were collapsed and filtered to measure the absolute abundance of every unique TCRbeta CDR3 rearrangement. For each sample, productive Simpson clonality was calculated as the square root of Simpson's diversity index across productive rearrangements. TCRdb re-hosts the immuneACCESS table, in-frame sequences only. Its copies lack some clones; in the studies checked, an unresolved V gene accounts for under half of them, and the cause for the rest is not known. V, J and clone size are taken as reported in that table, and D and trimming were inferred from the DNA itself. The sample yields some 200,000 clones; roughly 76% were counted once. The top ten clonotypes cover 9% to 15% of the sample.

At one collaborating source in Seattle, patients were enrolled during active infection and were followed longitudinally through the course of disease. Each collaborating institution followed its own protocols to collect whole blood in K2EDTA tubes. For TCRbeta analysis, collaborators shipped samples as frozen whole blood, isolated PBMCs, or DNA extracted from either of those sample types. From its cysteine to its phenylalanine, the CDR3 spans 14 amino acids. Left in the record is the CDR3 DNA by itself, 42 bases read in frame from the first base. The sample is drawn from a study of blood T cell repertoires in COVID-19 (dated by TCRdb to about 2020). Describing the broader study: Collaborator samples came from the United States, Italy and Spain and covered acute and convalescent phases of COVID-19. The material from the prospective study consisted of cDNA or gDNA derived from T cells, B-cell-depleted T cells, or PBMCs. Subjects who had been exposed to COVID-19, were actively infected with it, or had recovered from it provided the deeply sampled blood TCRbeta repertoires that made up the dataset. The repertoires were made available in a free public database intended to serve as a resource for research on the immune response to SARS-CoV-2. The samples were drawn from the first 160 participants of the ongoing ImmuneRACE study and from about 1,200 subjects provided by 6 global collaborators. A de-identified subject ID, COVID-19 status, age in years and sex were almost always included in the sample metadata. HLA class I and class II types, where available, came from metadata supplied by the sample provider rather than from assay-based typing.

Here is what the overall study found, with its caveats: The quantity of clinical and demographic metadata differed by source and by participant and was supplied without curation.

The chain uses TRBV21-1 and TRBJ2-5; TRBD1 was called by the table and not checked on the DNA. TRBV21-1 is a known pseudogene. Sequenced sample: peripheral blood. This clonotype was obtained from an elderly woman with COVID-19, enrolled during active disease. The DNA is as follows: TGTGCCAGCAGCAAAAGGGGCTACCAAGAGACCCAGTACTTC. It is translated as CASSKRGYQETQYF.